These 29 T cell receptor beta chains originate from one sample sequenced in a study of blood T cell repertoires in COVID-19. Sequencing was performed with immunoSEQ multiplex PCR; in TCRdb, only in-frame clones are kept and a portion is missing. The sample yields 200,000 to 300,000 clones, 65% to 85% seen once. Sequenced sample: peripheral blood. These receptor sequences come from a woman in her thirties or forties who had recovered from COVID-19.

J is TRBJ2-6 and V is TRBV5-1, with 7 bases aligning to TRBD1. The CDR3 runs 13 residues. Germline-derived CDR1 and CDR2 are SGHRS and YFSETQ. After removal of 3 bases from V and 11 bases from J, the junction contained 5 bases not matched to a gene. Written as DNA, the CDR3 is TGCGCCAGCAGCTCAGGGGGTTTCGACGTCCTGACTTTC. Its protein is CASSSGGFDVLTF.

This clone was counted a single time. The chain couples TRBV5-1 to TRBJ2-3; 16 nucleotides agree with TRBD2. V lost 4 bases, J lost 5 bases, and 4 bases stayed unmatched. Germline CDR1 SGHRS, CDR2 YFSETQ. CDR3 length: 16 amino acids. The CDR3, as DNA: TGCGCCAGCAGCACGGGACTAGCGGGGGGGCGAGATACGCAGTATTTT. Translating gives CASSTGLAGGRDTQYF.

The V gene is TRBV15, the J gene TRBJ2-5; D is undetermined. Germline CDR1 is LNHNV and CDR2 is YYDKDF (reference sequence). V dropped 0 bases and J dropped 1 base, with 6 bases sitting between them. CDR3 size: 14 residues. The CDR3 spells CATSRDAVQETQYF. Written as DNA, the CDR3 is TGTGCCACCAGCAGAGATGCGGTCCAAGAGACCCAGTACTTC.

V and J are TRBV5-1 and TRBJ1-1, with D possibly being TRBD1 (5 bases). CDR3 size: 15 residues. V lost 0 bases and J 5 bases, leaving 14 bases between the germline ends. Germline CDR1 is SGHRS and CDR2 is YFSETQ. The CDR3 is CASSLEGARGTEAFF. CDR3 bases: TGCGCCAGCAGCTTGGAAGGGGCCCGTGGGACTGAAGCTTTCTTT.

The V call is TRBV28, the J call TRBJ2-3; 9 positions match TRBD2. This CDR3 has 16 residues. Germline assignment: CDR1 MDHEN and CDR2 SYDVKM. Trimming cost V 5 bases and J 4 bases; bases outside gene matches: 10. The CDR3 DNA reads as TGTGCCAGCAGTATTAGCGGGGGCGGTGTTTCAGATACGCAGTATTTT. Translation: CASSISGGGVSDTQYF. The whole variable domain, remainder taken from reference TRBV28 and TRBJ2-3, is DVKVTQSSRYLVKRTGEKVFLECVQDMDHENMFWYRQDPGLGLRLIYFSYDVKMKEKGDIPEGYSVSREKKERFSLILESASTNQTSMYLCASSISGGGVSDTQYFGPGTRLTVL.

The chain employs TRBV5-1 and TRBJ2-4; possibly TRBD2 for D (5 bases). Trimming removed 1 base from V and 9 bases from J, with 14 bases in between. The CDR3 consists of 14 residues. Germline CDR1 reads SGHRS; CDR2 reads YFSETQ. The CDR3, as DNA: TGCGCCAGCAGCTTGAGTCCGGGGTCTGGCATTCAGTACTTC. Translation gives CASSLSPGSGIQYF. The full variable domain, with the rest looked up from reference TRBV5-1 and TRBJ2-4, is KAGVTQTPRYLIKTRGQQVTLSCSPISGHRSVSWYQQTPGQGLQFLFEYFSETQRNKGNFPGRFSGRQFSNSRSEMNVSTLELGDSALYLCASSLSPGSGIQYFGAGTRLSVL.

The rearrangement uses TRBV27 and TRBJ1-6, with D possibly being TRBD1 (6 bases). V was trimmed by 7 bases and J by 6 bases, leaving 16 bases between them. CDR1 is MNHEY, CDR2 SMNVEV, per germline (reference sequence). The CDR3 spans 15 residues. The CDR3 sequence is CASTRATGINSPLHF. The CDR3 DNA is TGTGCCAGCACCCGGGCCACAGGGATTAATTCACCCCTCCACTTT.

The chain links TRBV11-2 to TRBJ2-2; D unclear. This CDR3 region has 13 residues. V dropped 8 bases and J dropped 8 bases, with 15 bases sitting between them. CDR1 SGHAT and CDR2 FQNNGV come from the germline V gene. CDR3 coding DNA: TGTGCCAGCGCTTCTACCCCATGGGGGGAGCTGTTTTTT. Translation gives CASASTPWGELFF. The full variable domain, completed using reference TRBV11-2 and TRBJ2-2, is EAGVAQSPRYKIIEKRQSVAFWCNPISGHATLYWYQQILGQGPKLLIQFQNNGVVDDSQLPKDRFSAERLKGVDSTLKIQPAKLEDSAVYLCASASTPWGELFFGEGSRLTVL.

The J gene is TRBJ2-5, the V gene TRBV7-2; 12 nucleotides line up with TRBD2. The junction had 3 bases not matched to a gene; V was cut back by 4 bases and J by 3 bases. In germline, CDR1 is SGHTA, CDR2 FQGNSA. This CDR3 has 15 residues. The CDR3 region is CASSWTSGEKETQYF. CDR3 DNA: TGTGCCAGCAGCTGGACTAGCGGGGAGAAAGAGACCCAGTACTTC.

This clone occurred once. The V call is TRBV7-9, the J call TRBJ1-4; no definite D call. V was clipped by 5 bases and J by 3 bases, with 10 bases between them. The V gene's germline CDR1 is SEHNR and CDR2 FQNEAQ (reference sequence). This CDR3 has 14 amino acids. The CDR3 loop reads CASSPRSPNEKLFF. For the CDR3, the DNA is TGTGCCAGCAGCCCCCGTAGTCCTAATGAAAAACTGTTTTTT.

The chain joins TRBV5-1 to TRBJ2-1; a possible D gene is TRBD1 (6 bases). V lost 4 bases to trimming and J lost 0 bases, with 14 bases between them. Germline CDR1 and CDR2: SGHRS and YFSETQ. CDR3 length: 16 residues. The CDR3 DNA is TGCGCCAGCAGCAAATTAACAGGGAACTCCTACAATGAGCAGTTCTTC. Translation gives CASSKLTGNSYNEQFF.

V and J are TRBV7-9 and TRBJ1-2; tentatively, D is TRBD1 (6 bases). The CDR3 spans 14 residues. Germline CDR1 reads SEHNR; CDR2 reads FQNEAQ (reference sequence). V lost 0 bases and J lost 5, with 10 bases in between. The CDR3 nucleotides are TGTGCCAGCAGCTTAGCCACAGGGTATTATGGCTACACCTTC. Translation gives CASSLATGYYGYTF. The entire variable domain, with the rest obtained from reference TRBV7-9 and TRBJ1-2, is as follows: DTGVSQNPRHKITKRGQNVTFRCDPISEHNRLYWYRQTLGQGPEFLTYFQNEAQLEKSRLLSDRFSAERPKGSFSTLEIQRTEQGDSAMYLCASSLATGYYGYTFGSGTRLTVV.

The CDR3 DNA reads as TGCGCCAGCAGCGCAGGACTAGCGGGGATTACAGATACGCAGTATTTT. Translated: CASSAGLAGITDTQYF. The rearrangement uses TRBV5-1 and TRBJ2-3, with TRBD2 identical over 12 bases. Losses at the gene ends were 4 bases for V and 3 bases for J; bases not matched to a gene: 6. The CDR3 has 16 amino acids. Looked up from germline, CDR1 is SGHRS and CDR2 is YFSETQ.

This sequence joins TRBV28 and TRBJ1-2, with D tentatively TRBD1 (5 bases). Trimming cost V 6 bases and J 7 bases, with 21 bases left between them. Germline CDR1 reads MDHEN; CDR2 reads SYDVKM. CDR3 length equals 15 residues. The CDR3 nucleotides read TGTGCCAGCAGAACCCGCGGAGCGGGGCGTGGTGGCTACACCTTC. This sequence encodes CASRTRGAGRGGYTF.

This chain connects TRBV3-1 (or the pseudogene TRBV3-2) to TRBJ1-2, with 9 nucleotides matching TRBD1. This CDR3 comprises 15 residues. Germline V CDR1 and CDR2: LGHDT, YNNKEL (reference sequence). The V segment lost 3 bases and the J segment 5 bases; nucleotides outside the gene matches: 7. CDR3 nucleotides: TGTGCCAGCAGCCATTCCCCGGGACAGGGATATGGCTACACCTTC. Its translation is CASSHSPGQGYGYTF.

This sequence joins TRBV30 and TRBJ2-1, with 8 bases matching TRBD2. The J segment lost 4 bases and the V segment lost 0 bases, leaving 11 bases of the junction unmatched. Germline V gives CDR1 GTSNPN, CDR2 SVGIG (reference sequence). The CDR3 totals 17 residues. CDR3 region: CAWSVTEAGGFYNEQFF. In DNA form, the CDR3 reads TGTGCCTGGAGTGTAACGGAGGCGGGGGGCTTTTACAATGAGCAGTTCTTC.

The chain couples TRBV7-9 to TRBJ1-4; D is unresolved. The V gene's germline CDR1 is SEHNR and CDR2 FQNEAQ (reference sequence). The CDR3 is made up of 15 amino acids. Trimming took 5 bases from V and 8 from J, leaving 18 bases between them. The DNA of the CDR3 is TGTGCCAGCAGCCAAACACGGTTGGGCGGGGAAAAACTGTTTTTT. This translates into CASSQTRLGGEKLFF.

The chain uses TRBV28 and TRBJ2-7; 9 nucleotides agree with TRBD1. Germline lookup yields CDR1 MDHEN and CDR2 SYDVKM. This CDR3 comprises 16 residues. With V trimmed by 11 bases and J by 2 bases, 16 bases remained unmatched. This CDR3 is CAAVPTGTGSTYEQYF. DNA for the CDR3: TGTGCCGCCGTACCGACAGGGACAGGGAGTACCTACGAGCAGTACTTC.

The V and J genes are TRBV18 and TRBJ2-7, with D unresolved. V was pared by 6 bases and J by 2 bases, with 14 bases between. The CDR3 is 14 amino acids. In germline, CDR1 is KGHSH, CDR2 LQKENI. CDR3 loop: CASSFTHETYEQYF. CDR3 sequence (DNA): TGTGCCAGCTCCTTCACACATGAAACCTACGAGCAGTACTTC.

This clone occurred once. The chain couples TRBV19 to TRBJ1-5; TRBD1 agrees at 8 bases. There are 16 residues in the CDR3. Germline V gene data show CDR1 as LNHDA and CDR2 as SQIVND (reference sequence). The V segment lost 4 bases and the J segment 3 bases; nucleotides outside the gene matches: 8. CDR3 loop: CASSTGGRGLNQPQHF. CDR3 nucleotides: TGTGCCAGTAGTACAGGGGGCAGGGGTCTCAATCAGCCCCAGCATTTT. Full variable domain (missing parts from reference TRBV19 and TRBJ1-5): DGGITQSPKYLFRKEGQNVTLSCEQNLNHDAMYWYRQDPGQGLRLIYYSQIVNDFQKGDIAEGYSVSREKKESFPLTVTSAQKNPTAFYLCASSTGGRGLNQPQHFGDGTRLSIL.

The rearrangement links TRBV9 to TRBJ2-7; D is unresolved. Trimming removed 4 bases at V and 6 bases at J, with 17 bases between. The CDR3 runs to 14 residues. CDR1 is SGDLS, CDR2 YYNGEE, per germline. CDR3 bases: TGTGCCAGCAGCCCCAGTACGGGTTTCCTCGAGCAGTACTTC. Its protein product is CASSPSTGFLEQYF.

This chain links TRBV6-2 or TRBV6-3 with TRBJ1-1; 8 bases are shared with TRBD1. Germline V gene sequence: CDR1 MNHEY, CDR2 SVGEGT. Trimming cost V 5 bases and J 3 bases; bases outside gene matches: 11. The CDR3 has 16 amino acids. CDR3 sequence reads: CASSTPQDREYTEAFF. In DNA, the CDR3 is TGTGCCAGCAGTACACCTCAGGACAGGGAGTACACTGAAGCTTTCTTT.

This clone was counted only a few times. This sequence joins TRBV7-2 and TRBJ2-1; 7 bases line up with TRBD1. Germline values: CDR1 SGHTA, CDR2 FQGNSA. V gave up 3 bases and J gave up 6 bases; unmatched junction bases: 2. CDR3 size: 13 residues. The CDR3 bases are TGTGCCAGCAGCTTTGACAGGGCCAATGAGCAGTTCTTC. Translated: CASSFDRANEQFF.

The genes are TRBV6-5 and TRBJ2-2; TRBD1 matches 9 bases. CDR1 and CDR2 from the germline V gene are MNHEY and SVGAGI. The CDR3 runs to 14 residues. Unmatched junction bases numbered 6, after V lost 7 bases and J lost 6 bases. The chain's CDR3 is CASTGTGYAGELFF. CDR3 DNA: TGTGCCAGCACAGGGACAGGGTATGCCGGGGAGCTGTTTTTT.

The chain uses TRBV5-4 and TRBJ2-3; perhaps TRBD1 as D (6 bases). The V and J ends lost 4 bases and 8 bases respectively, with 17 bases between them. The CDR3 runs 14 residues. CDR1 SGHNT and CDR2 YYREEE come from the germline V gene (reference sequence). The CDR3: CASSPRTTGGTQYF. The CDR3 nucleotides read TGTGCCAGCAGCCCTAGAACGACAGGAGGTACGCAGTATTTT.

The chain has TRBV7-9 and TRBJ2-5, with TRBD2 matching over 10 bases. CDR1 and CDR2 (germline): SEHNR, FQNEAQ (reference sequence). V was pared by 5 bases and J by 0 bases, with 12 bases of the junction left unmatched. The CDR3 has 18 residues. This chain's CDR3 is CASSTRSRSGGHQETQYF. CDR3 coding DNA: TGTGCCAGCAGCACCCGCTCCCGTAGCGGGGGGCACCAAGAGACCCAGTACTTC.

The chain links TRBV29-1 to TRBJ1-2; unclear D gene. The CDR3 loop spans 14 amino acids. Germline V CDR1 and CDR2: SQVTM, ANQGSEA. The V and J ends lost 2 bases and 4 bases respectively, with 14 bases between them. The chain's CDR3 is CSVERRGVGYGYTF. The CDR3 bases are TGCAGCGTTGAAAGGAGAGGAGTCGGCTATGGCTACACCTTC.

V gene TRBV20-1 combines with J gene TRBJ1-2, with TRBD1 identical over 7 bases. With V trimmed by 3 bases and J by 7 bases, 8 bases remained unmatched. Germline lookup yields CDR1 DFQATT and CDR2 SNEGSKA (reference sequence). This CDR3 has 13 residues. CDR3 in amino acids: CSASSRGRLGYTF. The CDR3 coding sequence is TGCAGTGCTAGTAGTAGGGGGCGTCTTGGCTACACCTTC.

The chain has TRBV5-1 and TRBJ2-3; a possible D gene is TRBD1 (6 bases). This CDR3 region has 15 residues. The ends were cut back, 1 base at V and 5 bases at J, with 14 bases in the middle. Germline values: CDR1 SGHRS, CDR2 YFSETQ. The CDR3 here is CASSLSVGRGDTQYF. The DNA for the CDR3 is TGCGCCAGCAGCTTGTCCGTTGGCAGGGGAGATACGCAGTATTTT.